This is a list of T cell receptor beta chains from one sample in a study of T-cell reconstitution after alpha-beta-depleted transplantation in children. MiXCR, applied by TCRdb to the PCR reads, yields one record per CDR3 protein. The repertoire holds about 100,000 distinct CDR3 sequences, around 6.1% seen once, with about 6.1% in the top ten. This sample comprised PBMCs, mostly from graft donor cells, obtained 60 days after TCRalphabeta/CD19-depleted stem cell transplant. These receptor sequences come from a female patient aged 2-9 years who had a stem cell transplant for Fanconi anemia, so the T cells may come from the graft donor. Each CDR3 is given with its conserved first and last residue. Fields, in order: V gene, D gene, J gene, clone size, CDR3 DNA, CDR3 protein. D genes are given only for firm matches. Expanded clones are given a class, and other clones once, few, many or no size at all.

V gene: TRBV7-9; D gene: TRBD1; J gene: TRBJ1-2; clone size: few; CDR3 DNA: TGTGCCAGCAGCTTAAGGGACAGCATCTATGGCTACACCTTC; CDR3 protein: CASSLRDSIYGYTF
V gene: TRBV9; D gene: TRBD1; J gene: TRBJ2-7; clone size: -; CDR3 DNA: TGTGCCAGCAGCGTAGGAGCAGGACAGGGAGCCTACGAGCAGTACTTC; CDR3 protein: CASSVGAGQGAYEQYF
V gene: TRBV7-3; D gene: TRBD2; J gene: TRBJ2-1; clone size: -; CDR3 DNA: TGTGCCAGCAGCTCCCTCAGCGGGGGCACCTACAATGAGCAGTTCTTC; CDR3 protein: CASSSLSGGTYNEQFF
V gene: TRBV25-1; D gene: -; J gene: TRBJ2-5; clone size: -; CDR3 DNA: TGTGCCAGCAGTGAATCGGGAGCGGGTCTTAATTGGGGAGAGACCCAGTACTTC; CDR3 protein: CASSESGAGLNWGETQYF
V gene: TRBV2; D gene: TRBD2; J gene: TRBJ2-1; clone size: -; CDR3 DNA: TGTGCCAGCAGTGACTGGGGGGGCTCCTACAATGAGCAGTTCTTC; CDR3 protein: CASSDWGGSYNEQFF
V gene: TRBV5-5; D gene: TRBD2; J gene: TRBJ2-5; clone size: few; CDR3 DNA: TGTGCCAGCAAGGGACTAGCGGGGGAGACCCAGTACTTC; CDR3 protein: CASKGLAGETQYF
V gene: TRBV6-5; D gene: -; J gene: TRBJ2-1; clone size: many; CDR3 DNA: TGTGCCAGCAGTTACTCGGTGGACCCCTGGGGCAATGAGCAGTTCTTC; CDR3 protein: CASSYSVDPWGNEQFF
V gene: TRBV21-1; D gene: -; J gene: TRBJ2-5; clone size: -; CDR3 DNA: TGTGCCAGCAGCAAAGAGGTCGGTCGGGGGGAAGAGACCCAGTACTTC; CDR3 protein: CASSKEVGRGEETQYF
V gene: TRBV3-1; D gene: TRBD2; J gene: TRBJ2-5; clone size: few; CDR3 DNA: TGTGCCAGCAGCCATCAGACTAGCGGGAAAGAGACCCAGTACTTC; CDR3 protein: CASSHQTSGKETQYF
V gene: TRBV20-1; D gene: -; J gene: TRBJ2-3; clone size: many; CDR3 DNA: TGCAGTGCTCCCCCCGGGGGGCCAGTTGGCACAGATACGCAGTATTTT; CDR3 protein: CSAPPGGPVGTDTQYF
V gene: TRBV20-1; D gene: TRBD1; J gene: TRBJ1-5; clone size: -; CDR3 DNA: TGCAGTGCTTACCCGACAGGGGACCAGCCCCAGCATTTT; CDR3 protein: CSAYPTGDQPQHF
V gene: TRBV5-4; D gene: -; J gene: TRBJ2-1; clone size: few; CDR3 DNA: TGTGCCAGCAGCCTTGGCCGGGAGAGGGTAGTTTACAATGAGCAGTTCTTC; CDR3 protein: CASSLGRERVVYNEQFF
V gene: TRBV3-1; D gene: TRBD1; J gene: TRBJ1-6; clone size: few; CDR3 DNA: TGTGCCAGCAGCCAAGACCCCCGGAAGACAGGGTCCTATAATTCACCCCTCCACTTT; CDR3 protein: CASSQDPRKTGSYNSPLHF
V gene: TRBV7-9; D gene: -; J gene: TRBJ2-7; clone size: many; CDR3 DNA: TGTGCCAGCAGCCTTACCCCCCATTCCTACGAGCAGTACTTC; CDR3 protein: CASSLTPHSYEQYF
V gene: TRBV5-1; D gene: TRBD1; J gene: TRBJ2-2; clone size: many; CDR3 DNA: TGCGCCAGCAGCAGGCGACAGGGGAACACCGGGGAGCTGTTTTTT; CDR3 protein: CASSRRQGNTGELFF
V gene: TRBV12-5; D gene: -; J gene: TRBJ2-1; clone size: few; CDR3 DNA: TGTGCTAGTGCGGAGGGGAGCTCCTACAATGAGCAGTTCTTC; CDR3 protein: CASAEGSSYNEQFF
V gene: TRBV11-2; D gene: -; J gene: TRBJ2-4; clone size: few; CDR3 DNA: TGTGCCAGCAGCTTAAATCAGGAAAACATTCAGTACTTC; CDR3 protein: CASSLNQENIQYF
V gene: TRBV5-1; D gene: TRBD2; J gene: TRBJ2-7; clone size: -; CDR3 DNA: TGCGCCAGCAACGGGGGGTCCTACGAGCAGTACTTC; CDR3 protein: CASNGGSYEQYF
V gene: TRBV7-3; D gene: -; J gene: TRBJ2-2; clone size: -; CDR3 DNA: TGTGCCAGCAGCTTATGGGGAACCGGGGAGCTGTTTTTT; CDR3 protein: CASSLWGTGELFF
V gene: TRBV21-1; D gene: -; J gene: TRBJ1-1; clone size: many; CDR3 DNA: TGTGCCAGCAGCAAAGGGCAGGGGGGTAGAGCTTTCTTT; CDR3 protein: CASSKGQGGRAFF
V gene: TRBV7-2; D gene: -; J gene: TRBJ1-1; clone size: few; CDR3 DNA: TGTGCCAGCAGCTTGATTCGGATGAACACTGAAGCTTTCTTT; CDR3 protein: CASSLIRMNTEAFF
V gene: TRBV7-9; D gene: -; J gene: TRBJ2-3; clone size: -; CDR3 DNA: TGTGCCAGCAGCTTAGAGCCAGATACGCAGTATTTT; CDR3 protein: CASSLEPDTQYF
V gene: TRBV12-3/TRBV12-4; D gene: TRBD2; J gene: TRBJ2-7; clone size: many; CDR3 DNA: TGTGCCAGCAGTTCGTGGTCTAGCGGGAGGACCCTAGAGCAGTACTTC; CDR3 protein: CASSSWSSGRTLEQYF